This entry lists 16 T cell receptor beta chains sequenced from one sample in a study of cytomegalovirus exposure and HLA in healthy donors. Researchers ran the PCR with 60 Vbeta and 13 Jbeta primers. Clones were sequenced by immunoSEQ multiplex PCR, and TCRdb holds only the in-frame ones, with some missing. The sample lists around 150,000 clones; about four fifths were seen once. Sequenced input: PBMCs. Receptors were obtained from a human donor in good health.

The V call is TRBV19, the J call TRBJ2-1; 10 bases map to TRBD1. The germline CDR1 and CDR2 sequences are LNHDA and SQIVND (reference sequence). This CDR3 region has 20 residues. J gave up 1 base and V 3 bases, and 15 bases lay outside the gene matches. CDR3 nucleotide sequence: TGTGCCAGTAGTATGGGGAGACAGGGGGCTAGTTGGAGTTCCTACAATGAGCAGTTCTTC. It specifies CASSMGRQGASWSSYNEQFF.

The genes are TRBV4-3 and TRBJ1-6; 9 nucleotides line up with TRBD1. Germline assignment: CDR1 LGHNA and CDR2 YSLEER. Trimming removed 1 base from V and 9 bases from J; junction bases left unmatched: 7. The CDR3 length is 16 residues. DNA for the CDR3: TGCGCCAGCAGCCAAGTTTCGGGACAGGGTACTTCACCCCTCCACTTT. Translating it yields CASSQVSGQGTSPLHF.

This clone was picked up one time. The chain is built from TRBV5-1 and TRBJ2-7, with 7 bases identical to TRBD1. Per germline, CDR1 SGHRS and CDR2 YFSETQ. The CDR3 runs to 15 residues. Trimming cost V 9 bases and J 3 bases; bases outside gene matches: 15. DNA of the CDR3: TGCGCCACGGGCCCCCGGGACAGCAAAGGCTACGAGCAGTACTTC. Protein product: CATGPRDSKGYEQYF.

The chain combines TRBV5-1 with TRBJ2-4; maybe TRBD2 (6 bases). Germline V gene sequence: CDR1 SGHRS, CDR2 YFSETQ. V lost 4 bases and J 8 bases, leaving 22 bases between the germline ends. The CDR3 sequence is 16 residues long. The CDR3 loop reads CASSLDIAVAGDIQYF. In DNA form, the CDR3 reads TGCGCCAGCAGCCTGGATATAGCGGTTGCTGGGGACATTCAGTACTTC.

V is TRBV19 and J is TRBJ2-7; 10 nucleotides line up with TRBD1. The V and J ends lost 5 bases and 2 bases, in that order; junction bases with no gene match: 9. CDR1 and CDR2 (germline): LNHDA, SQIVND (reference sequence). The CDR3 runs 16 residues. CDR3 in DNA: TGTGCCAGTAGTCATCCTCCGGGACAGGGGCCCTACGAGCAGTACTTC. It specifies CASSHPPGQGPYEQYF.

This clone appeared once. V and J are TRBV2 and TRBJ2-7; weak D call: TRBD1 (6 bases). In germline, CDR1 is SNHLY, CDR2 FYNNEI. V was trimmed by 5 bases and J by 2 bases, leaving 16 bases between them. This CDR3 comprises 15 residues. CDR3: CASSLMGHLTYEQYF. CDR3 DNA sequence: TGTGCCAGCAGTCTGATGGGACACCTCACCTACGAGCAGTACTTC.

The chain has TRBV2 and TRBJ2-1; possibly TRBD2 for D (9 bases). Trimming shortened V by 6 bases and J by 3 bases, and 21 bases separated the two germline ends. CDR3 length equals 17 residues. CDR1 SNHLY and CDR2 FYNNEI come from the germline V gene. CDR3 DNA: TGTGCCAGCAGCCCCAGGGGGCGGGGGGGCTTCTACAATGAGCAGTTCTTC. Protein sequence: CASSPRGRGGFYNEQFF.

The chain couples TRBV19 to TRBJ1-4; no clear D. The V gene's germline CDR1 is LNHDA and CDR2 SQIVND (reference sequence). V lost 9 bases, J lost 5 bases, and 19 bases lay in between. CDR3 length: 15 residues. CDR3 amino acids: CASRSHVRLNEKLFF. Written as DNA, the CDR3 is TGTGCCAGCCGGAGCCACGTTCGGTTGAATGAAAAACTGTTTTTT. The full variable domain, rest sourced from reference TRBV19 and TRBJ1-4, is DGGITQSPKYLFRKEGQNVTLSCEQNLNHDAMYWYRQDPGQGLRLIYYSQIVNDFQKGDIAEGYSVSREKKESFPLTVTSAQKNPTAFYLCASRSHVRLNEKLFFGSGTQLSVL.

CDR3 sequence: CASSFQGTNEKLFF. The CDR3 nucleotides read TGTGCCAGCAGTTTTCAGGGAACTAATGAAAAACTGTTTTTT. The rearrangement links TRBV28 to TRBJ1-4; maybe TRBD1 (5 bases). Germline lookup yields CDR1 MDHEN and CDR2 SYDVKM. The CDR3 is made up of 14 amino acids. Trimming shortened V by 3 bases and J by 1 base, and 6 bases separated the two germline ends.

The chain couples TRBV19 to TRBJ2-1; the match to TRBD2 covers 7 bases. Looked up from germline, CDR1 is LNHDA and CDR2 is SQIVND (reference sequence). This CDR3 is built from 17 residues. With 6 bases clipped from V and 2 bases from J, the junction kept 13 bases outside the gene matches. As DNA, the CDR3 is TGTGCCAGTAGAAAGGGTGAAGGTCTAGCGGCCTACAATGAGCAGTTCTTC. Translated, it gives CASRKGEGLAAYNEQFF.

The chain links TRBV4-3 to TRBJ1-5; a possible D gene is TRBD1 (6 bases). The CDR3 runs 17 residues. Germline values: CDR1 LGHNA, CDR2 YSLEER. The germline V and J ends were trimmed by 2 bases and 2 bases, with 16 bases remaining between them. The CDR3 loop reads CASSQRRGAGGNQPQHF. Written as DNA, the CDR3 is TGCGCCAGCAGCCAAAGGCGGGGGGCGGGAGGCAATCAGCCCCAGCATTTT.

This chain joins TRBV5-1 and TRBJ2-7; 7 nucleotides line up with TRBD1. This CDR3 is built from 15 residues. Germline-derived CDR1 and CDR2 are SGHRS and YFSETQ. V trimming: 0 bases; J trimming: 0 bases; junction bases outside the gene matches: 3. The CDR3 bases are TGCGCCAGCAGCTTGGATGGACAGGACTCCTACGAGCAGTACTTC. This codes for CASSLDGQDSYEQYF.

The J gene is TRBJ2-7, the V gene TRBV7-9, with TRBD1 matching over 10 bases. With V trimmed by 1 base and J by 1 base, 1 base remained unmatched. The germline gives CDR1 SEHNR, CDR2 FQNEAQ (reference sequence). This CDR3 is 15 amino acids long. Here the CDR3 reads CASSLGDRGSYEQYF. The CDR3 DNA reads TGTGCCAGCAGCTTAGGGGACAGGGGTTCCTACGAGCAGTACTTC.

This clone has just a few counts. The chain couples TRBV5-5 to TRBJ2-4; D uncertain. The germline gives CDR1 SGHKS, CDR2 YYEKEE (reference sequence). This CDR3 has 15 amino acids. Trimming shortened V by 0 bases and J by 0 bases, and 7 bases separated the two germline ends. In DNA form, the CDR3 reads TGTGCCAGCAGCTTGGCCGGTTTAGCCAAAAACATTCAGTACTTC. This codes for CASSLAGLAKNIQYF.

The V and J genes are TRBV5-6 and TRBJ1-4, with 7 bases lining up with TRBD1. Germline V gene sequence: CDR1 SGHDT, CDR2 YYEEEE. This CDR3 has 14 amino acids. With 2 bases clipped from V and 4 bases from J, the junction kept 2 bases outside the gene matches. The CDR3 is CASSFWDSNEKLFF. The CDR3, as DNA: TGTGCCAGCAGCTTTTGGGACAGTAATGAAAAACTGTTTTTT.

This clone was seen more than once but under ten times. The rearrangement uses TRBV6-5 and TRBJ2-5; 8 positions match TRBD1. Germline V gives CDR1 MNHEY, CDR2 SVGAGI. The length of the CDR3 is 15 residues. Trimming at V came to 4 bases and at J to 2 bases, leaving 6 bases not matched to a gene. In nucleotides, the CDR3 is TGTGCCAGCAGTTTAGGACAGGGAGCTCAAGAGACCCAGTACTTC. Amino acids: CASSLGQGAQETQYF.